The 2 T cell receptor beta chains below come from one sample, sequenced in a study of identical twins. Each CDR3 protein is one row after TCRdb ran MiXCR on the 5' RACE reads. The table records 450,000 or so distinct CDR3 sequences, less than 20% of them present only once. Sequencing was done on a sample of naive T cells sorted from blood. All receptors derive from a man in his forties or fifties in good health.

J is TRBJ2-3 and V is TRBV10-3; a weak D match, TRBD2 (6 bases). From germline, CDR1 is ENHRY and CDR2 SYGVKD. V dropped 2 bases and J dropped 0 bases, with 12 bases sitting between them. The CDR3 covers 16 residues. The CDR3 protein is CAISELSGSSTDTQYF. In DNA, the CDR3 is TGTGCCATCAGTGAGCTGAGCGGGTCTAGCACAGATACGCAGTATTTT.

The chain recombines TRBV6-5 with TRBJ2-5; TRBD2 might be the D (5 bases). CDR3 length: 17 amino acids. V gave up 0 bases and J gave up 0 bases, with 14 bases separating them. Germline V gives CDR1 MNHEY, CDR2 SVGAGI. In nucleotides, the CDR3 is TGTGCCAGCAGTTACTCGATGAGGACTGTCGACCAAGAGACCCAGTACTTC. Encoded protein: CASSYSMRTVDQETQYF.